The table lists the clone carrying this T cell receptor beta chain with a count of one. The CDR3 is 13 residues long. Germline V CDR1 and CDR2: SNHLY, FYNNEI. The V and J ends lost 8 bases and 0 bases respectively, with 10 bases between them. Method: immunoSEQ multiplex PCR; TCRdb's copy keeps in-frame clones and lacks some. The top ten clones hold 0.21% of a sample with about 80,000 clones, about 92% of them seen once. The record originates from a study of T cell changes during pregnancy in multiple sclerosis. The receptor's source is a female donor with multiple sclerosis, enrolled in a pregnancy study. This chain joins TRBV2 and TRBJ1-1; weak D call: TRBD1 (6 bases). The material was CD4+ T cells from peripheral blood mononuclear cells, obtained before pregnancy. DNA of the CDR3: TGTGCCAGCCGACAGGACTTGAACACTGAAGCTTTCTTT. As protein: CASRQDLNTEAFF. Full variable domain (outside the CDR3, taken from reference TRBV2 and TRBJ1-1): EPEVTQTPSHQVTQMGQEVILRCVPISNHLYFYWYRQILGQKVEFLVSFYNNEISEKSEIFDDQFSVERPDGSNFTLKIRSTKLEDSAMYFCASRQDLNTEAFFGQGTRLTVV.